This T cell receptor beta chain was profiled in a study of T cells in tumors after PD-1 blockade. Study context: During anti-PD-1 treatment, some patients continued daily vismodegib 150 mg.

The method was immunoSEQ multiplex PCR; TCRdb's version includes in-frame clones alone and lacks a portion of them. Here the sample spans 61,000 or so clones, around 80% being singletons. The study, taken as a whole, reports: Blood contained about two fifths of the tumor's TCR clonotypes.

Comment on this clone: Its antigen is unidentified.

After removal of 5 bases from V and 3 bases from J, the junction contained 16 bases not matched to a gene. Looked up from germline, CDR1 is SGHRS and CDR2 is YFSETQ. The CDR3 extends over 17 amino acids. Tumor or blood genomic DNA was sequenced, with inputs of 616 ng to 6,004 ng. The receptor was derived from a human donor with basal cell carcinoma. Sample: PBMCs, taken before anti-PD-1 treatment. The chain employs TRBV5-1 and TRBJ2-7; 8 bases match TRBD1. This chain's CDR3 is CASSFEPPGTGYYEQYF. The CDR3 coding sequence is TGCGCCAGCAGTTTCGAACCCCCCGGGACAGGTTACTACGAGCAGTACTTC.